This TCR beta chain was recorded in a study of blood T cells in healthy people across ages. Study-wide findings and caveats: A greater number of naive CD4+ cells and higher diversity distinguished long-lived donors from aged donors.

With respect to this clonotype: Its specificity is not known.

The CDR3 is 15 amino acids. Germline V gene lookup returns CDR1 MGHRA and CDR2 YSYEKL. Trimming pared 0 bases from V and 5 bases from J, leaving 11 bases between. Using a J-beta primer mix together with a sample-barcoded 5' primer, a second PCR was run for 7 to 11 cycles. TCRdb passed the 5' RACE reads through MiXCR, listing each CDR3 protein once. The repertoire holds 1.4 million or so distinct CDR3 sequences, with about 45% as singletons. This clonotype was sampled from a young woman in good health. The chain carries TRBV4-1 and TRBJ2-1; D ambiguous. The sequenced material came from blood. CDR3 residues: CASSQEQTYDNEQFF. The CDR3 coding sequence is TGCGCCAGCAGCCAAGAACAGACGTATGACAATGAGCAGTTCTTC.